This T cell receptor beta chain appears in the sequencing data of a study of regulatory T cells in long-lasting Graves disease. Time point denoted: newly diagnosed GD, antithyroid drugs for less than 3 months. After RNA was extracted from PBMCs, the TCR library was made from it. Study findings and constraints: There were preferences for TRBV28, TRBJ1-2 and TRBJ2-5 in persistent disease.

This clonotype was seen at least ten times. The antigen is undetermined. Trimming cost V 1 base and J 7 bases, with 13 bases left between them. Germline assignment: CDR1 LGHDT and CDR2 YNNKEL (reference sequence). The CDR3 is 14 residues long. Arm-PCR with iRepertoire HTBI primers amplified the CDR3 regions for these TCR beta libraries. TCRdb called the multiplex PCR reads again in MiXCR, with one record for every CDR3 protein. The sample carries 550,000 to 700,000 distinct CDR3 sequences, about 16% recorded once. In addition, the sample was reused for a study of T cells in Graves' hyperthyroidism and ophthalmopathy. That source notes: Patients were excluded for uncontrolled infection, other autoimmune disease, pregnancy or lactation.

The source is a man between 18 and 29 years old with Graves disease. Sequenced material: peripheral blood mononuclear cells (PBMCs), taken at new diagnosis, from a patient treated with antithyroid drugs. The chain uses TRBV3-1 and TRBJ1-2; D uncertain. CDR3 nucleotides: TGTGCCAGCAGCCAAGGGCGTGGTGTGTTTGGCTACACCTTC. Residues: CASSQGRGVFGYTF.